This section outlines one T cell receptor beta chain sequence together with its context. Given a much more abundant clone one base away, this may be a read error. A sample-barcoded 5' primer and a J-beta primer mix were used in a second PCR of roughly 7 to 11 cycles. TCRdb used MiXCR to reprocess the 5' RACE reads, holding one entry per CDR3 protein. The sample lists about 640,000 distinct CDR3 sequences, about 30% seen once, with approximately 15% in the top ten. From germline, CDR1 is SNHLY and CDR2 FYNNEI. V was clipped by 4 bases and J by 1 base, with 12 bases between them. The CDR3 sequence is 15 residues long. The data were obtained in a study of blood T cells in healthy people across ages.

Material for sequencing was blood. This TCR derives from a woman aged 80 or over in good health. V is TRBV2 and J is TRBJ2-3; D remains unclear. The CDR3 reads CASSAVRIGTDTQYF. CDR3 bases: TGTGCCAGCAGTGCGGTCAGGATTGGCACAGATACGCAGTATTTT.